Following are 24 T cell receptor beta chains from one sample sequenced in a study of cytomegalovirus exposure and HLA in healthy donors. Libraries were prepared by immunoSEQ multiplex PCR; TCRdb keeps only in-frame clonotypes and omits some of them. The sample lists 110,000 to 150,000 clones; roughly 90% were seen once. The sample comprised PBMCs. Source of these receptors: a man in his late teens or twenties in good health and CMV-seronegative.

In this sample, this clone turned up once. The chain links TRBV30 to TRBJ2-7; D is possibly TRBD1 (6 bases). The CDR3 has 14 residues. Germline V gives CDR1 GTSNPN, CDR2 SVGIG (reference sequence). Trimming took 4 bases from V and 4 from J, leaving 17 bases between them. The CDR3 reads CAWTSGQGRYEQYF. Written as DNA, the CDR3 is TGTGCCTGGACCTCTGGGCAGGGGCGATACGAGCAGTACTTC. Complete variable domain (other parts from reference TRBV30 and TRBJ2-7): SQTIHQWPATLVQPVGSPLSLECTVEGTSNPNLYWYRQAAGRGLQLLFYSVGIGQISSEVPQNLSASRPQDRQFILSSKKLLLSDSGFYLCAWTSGQGRYEQYFGPGTRLTVT.

This chain joins TRBV9 and TRBJ2-7; TRBD2 aligns across 8 bases. This CDR3 is built from 16 residues. With V trimmed by 0 bases and J by 1 base, 6 bases remained unmatched. The germline V gene encodes CDR1 SGDLS and CDR2 YYNGEE. The CDR3 sequence: CASSVGGGTRSYEQYF. The CDR3 coding sequence is TGTGCCAGCAGCGTAGGAGGCGGGACTAGGTCCTACGAGCAGTACTTC. Full variable domain (missing parts from reference TRBV9 and TRBJ2-7): DSGVTQTPKHLITATGQRVTLRCSPRSGDLSVYWYQQSLDQGLQFLIQYYNGEERAKGNILERFSAQQFPDLHSELNLSSLELGDSALYFCASSVGGGTRSYEQYFGPGTRLTVT.

This clone appeared once. The chain recombines TRBV11-3 with TRBJ1-2; a weak D match, TRBD1 (6 bases). Germline V gene lookup returns CDR1 SGHNT and CDR2 YENEEA. Between the trimmed V and J ends, which lost 3 bases and 6 bases, there was a span of 11 bases. The CDR3 contains 13 residues. DNA of the CDR3: TGTGCCAGCAGCTTTATGGGGGCGGATGGCTACACCTTC. It encodes CASSFMGADGYTF.

This clone was found once. The V call is TRBV13, the J call TRBJ1-1, with 7 nucleotides matching TRBD1. The germline CDR1 and CDR2 sequences are PRHDT and FYEKMQ (reference sequence). CDR3 length: 13 residues. V dropped 4 bases and J dropped 9; count of bases not matched to a gene: 8. This chain's CDR3 is CASSSGTVRKAFF. The CDR3 coding sequence is TGTGCCAGCAGCTCGGGGACAGTAAGAAAAGCTTTCTTT.

The chain carries TRBV2 and TRBJ1-1; D is ambiguous. Germline loops: CDR1 SNHLY, CDR2 FYNNEI. V lost 2 bases to trimming and J lost 1 base, with 8 bases between them. The CDR3 consists of 14 residues. Written as DNA, the CDR3 is TGTGCCAGCAGTGAAAGGCGACAGAACACTGAAGCTTTCTTT. Translation: CASSERRQNTEAFF.

The chain has TRBV28 and TRBJ1-1, with D maybe TRBD1 (5 bases). Trimming took 6 bases from V and 4 from J, leaving 12 bases between them. The CDR3 covers 13 residues. Germline values: CDR1 MDHEN, CDR2 SYDVKM. The CDR3 here is CASRLQDVTEAFF. The CDR3, as DNA: TGTGCCAGCAGGTTACAGGATGTCACTGAAGCTTTCTTT.

This clone has just a few counts. The chain employs TRBV7-9 and TRBJ1-1, with 8 positions matching TRBD1. After removal of 5 bases from V and 5 bases from J, the junction contained 7 bases not matched to a gene. Germline CDR1 SEHNR, CDR2 FQNEAQ (reference sequence). This CDR3 has 14 residues. The CDR3 DNA follows: TGTGCCAGCAGCGCCTCAGGGGGCGAGACTGAAGCTTTCTTT. This gives the protein CASSASGGETEAFF.

This clone turned up a few times. CDR3: CASSRGVQPQHF. CDR3 DNA sequence: TGTGCCAGTAGTAGGGGGGTCCAGCCCCAGCATTTT. This chain uses TRBV19 with TRBJ1-5; D possibly corresponds to TRBD1 (5 bases). In germline, CDR1 is LNHDA, CDR2 SQIVND (reference sequence). Trimming removed 4 bases at V and 7 bases at J, with 8 bases between. This CDR3 contains 12 residues.

This rearrangement joins TRBV9 to TRBJ1-2; D possibly corresponds to TRBD1 (5 bases). Looked up from germline, CDR1 is SGDLS and CDR2 is YYNGEE. This CDR3 has 16 residues. V was pared by 4 bases and J by 6 bases, with 22 bases between. The CDR3 here is CASSPRWGRAENGYTF. The CDR3 DNA follows: TGTGCCAGCAGCCCGAGGTGGGGGAGGGCAGAAAATGGCTACACCTTC.

The chain is built from TRBV7-2 and TRBJ2-2, with TRBD2 matching over 8 bases. The trim removed 3 bases at V and 10 bases at J, leaving 13 bases unmatched. This CDR3 is built from 16 residues. CDR1 SGHTA and CDR2 FQGNSA come from the germline V gene. The CDR3 region has the DNA TGTGCCAGCAGCTTGGATTCGAGCGGGAGCAGCCTGGAGCTGTTTTTT. This sequence encodes CASSLDSSGSSLELFF.

The V and J genes are TRBV5-4 and TRBJ2-3; D might be TRBD2 (5 bases). The ends were cut back, 0 bases at V and 2 bases at J, with 13 bases in the middle. Germline lookup yields CDR1 SGHNT and CDR2 YYREEE (reference sequence). This CDR3 spans 16 amino acids. The CDR3 DNA is TGTGCCAGCAGCTTGGTGGGAGACCTCCACACAGATACGCAGTATTTT. Encoded protein: CASSLVGDLHTDTQYF.

The rearrangement uses TRBV9 and TRBJ1-6; D not certain. CDR1 is SGDLS and CDR2 is YYNGEE in the germline V gene. The CDR3 runs 14 residues. Trimming took off 2 bases at V and 10 bases at J, with 13 bases between the two ends. CDR3 coding DNA: TGTGCCAGCAGCGTTGATCTCGTGGGCTCACCCCTCCACTTT. Protein product: CASSVDLVGSPLHF.

This clone appeared once. The rearrangement joins TRBV4-3 to TRBJ2-1; unclear D gene. CDR1 is LGHNA, CDR2 YSLEER, per germline. Trimming pared 1 base from V and 6 bases from J, leaving 10 bases between. This CDR3 region has 14 residues. CDR3 bases: TGCGCCAGCAGCCAAGTTGGCTGGAGCAATGAGCAGTTCTTC. Protein product: CASSQVGWSNEQFF.

The chain is built from TRBV6-1 and TRBJ2-6; 8 nucleotides match TRBD1. The CDR3 extends over 18 amino acids. The V segment lost 4 bases and the J segment 0 bases; nucleotides outside the gene matches: 8. Germline V lookup: CDR1 MNHNS, CDR2 SASEGT. In DNA form, the CDR3 reads TGTGCCAGCAGTGCGCAGGGGGCCGCTACCTCTGGGGCCAACGTCCTGACTTTC. Its protein product is CASSAQGAATSGANVLTF.

The chain joins TRBV5-6 to TRBJ2-6, with a possible D match to TRBD2 (5 bases). The CDR3 runs to 15 residues. Trimming shortened V by 0 bases and J by 12 bases, and 16 bases separated the two germline ends. In germline, CDR1 is SGHDT, CDR2 YYEEEE. CDR3 loop: CASSLDPGSLTVLTF. CDR3 sequence (DNA): TGTGCCAGCAGCTTGGACCCGGGGAGCCTAACCGTCCTGACTTTC. The whole variable domain, filled in from reference TRBV5-6 and TRBJ2-6, reads DAGVTQSPTHLIKTRGQQVTLRCSPKSGHDTVSWYQQALGQGPQFIFQYYEEEERQRGNFPDRFSGHQFPNYSSELNVNALLLGDSALYLCASSLDPGSLTVLTFGAGSRLTVL.

The count of this clone is one. This chain links TRBV30 with TRBJ1-1; D possibly corresponds to TRBD1 (5 bases). There are 16 residues in the CDR3. Trimming shortened V by 2 bases and J by 3 bases, and 19 bases separated the two germline ends. The germline V gene has CDR1 GTSNPN and CDR2 SVGIG (reference sequence). The CDR3, as DNA: TGTGCCTGGAGTCCCCCCCTTCAGGGTTGGGACACTGAAGCTTTCTTT. This translates into CAWSPPLQGWDTEAFF.

V and J are TRBV29-1 and TRBJ2-5, with unresolved D. CDR1 SQVTM and CDR2 ANQGSEA come from the germline V gene. V was pared by 4 bases and J by 1 base, with 16 bases between. The CDR3 consists of 15 residues. The CDR3 spells CSVVPARSPQETQYF. As DNA, the CDR3 is TGCAGCGTTGTTCCAGCGAGATCACCCCAAGAGACCCAGTACTTC.

The V call is TRBV27, the J call TRBJ1-5, with D maybe TRBD1 (6 bases). Looked up from germline, CDR1 is MNHEY and CDR2 is SMNVEV (reference sequence). V was cut by 8 bases and J by 2 bases, with 19 bases left in between. The CDR3 runs to 16 residues. CDR3 residues: CASATRQTGRNQPQHF. The CDR3 DNA is TGTGCCAGCGCCACCCGACAGACAGGACGCAATCAGCCCCAGCATTTT.

The chain uses TRBV11-2 and TRBJ1-2; D is uncertain. Germline CDR1 is SGHAT and CDR2 is FQNNGV. V was cut by 4 bases and J by 3 bases, with 12 bases left in between. This CDR3 contains 14 residues. CDR3 in amino acids: CASSSTGIDYGYTF. The CDR3 DNA sequence: TGTGCCAGCAGCTCTACCGGGATCGACTATGGCTACACCTTC.

The chain links TRBV19 to TRBJ2-7; 7 bases line up with TRBD1. The V gene's germline CDR1 is LNHDA and CDR2 SQIVND (reference sequence). After removal of 6 bases from V and 5 bases from J, the junction contained 13 bases not matched to a gene. The CDR3 is made up of 15 amino acids. The CDR3 spells CASRSRGGPNHEQYF. CDR3 bases: TGTGCCAGTAGGTCTAGAGGGGGCCCCAACCACGAGCAGTACTTC.

This clone has a single count. This chain uses TRBV6-1 with TRBJ2-3; the match to TRBD2 covers 10 bases. The germline gives CDR1 MNHNS, CDR2 SASEGT. Trimming cost V 0 bases and J 3 bases; bases outside gene matches: 15. The CDR3 spans 20 residues. The CDR3 spells CASSEALWPSGGVVTDTQYF. The CDR3 DNA reads as TGTGCCAGCAGTGAAGCGCTGTGGCCTAGCGGGGGAGTTGTAACAGATACGCAGTATTTT.

The gene calls are TRBV7-3 and TRBJ1-1; D gene ambiguous. The CDR3 consists of 15 residues. The germline V gene has CDR1 SGHTA and CDR2 FQGTGA. V lost 5 bases and J 4 bases, leaving 17 bases between the germline ends. The CDR3 coding sequence is TGTGCCAGCAGCCCCATCTATCCACCCGGCACTGAAGCTTTCTTT. Protein product: CASSPIYPPGTEAFF. The whole variable domain, filled in from reference TRBV7-3 and TRBJ1-1, reads GAGVSQTPSNKVTEKGKYVELRCDPISGHTALYWYRQSLGQGPEFLIYFQGTGAADDSGLPNDRFFAVRPEGSVSTLKIQRTERGDSAVYLCASSPIYPPGTEAFFGQGTRLTVV.

The chain has TRBV5-1 and TRBJ2-5; 14 bases map to TRBD2. Germline assignment: CDR1 SGHRS and CDR2 YFSETQ. Trimming removed 3 bases from V and 1 base from J; junction bases left unmatched: 5. The CDR3 has 17 amino acids. CDR3: CASSSWTSGGTQETQYF. The CDR3 bases are TGCGCCAGCAGCTCCTGGACTAGCGGGGGGACCCAAGAGACCCAGTACTTC.

The chain joins TRBV12-5 to TRBJ2-7; weak D call: TRBD1 (5 bases). The germline gives CDR1 LGHNT, CDR2 FRNRAP. The V end was cut by 5 bases, the J end by 2 bases, with 16 bases between. This CDR3 has 15 amino acids. CDR3 bases: TGTGCTAGTGGTCCACCCCGCACAGGAACCTACGAGCAGTACTTC. Translating it yields CASGPPRTGTYEQYF.